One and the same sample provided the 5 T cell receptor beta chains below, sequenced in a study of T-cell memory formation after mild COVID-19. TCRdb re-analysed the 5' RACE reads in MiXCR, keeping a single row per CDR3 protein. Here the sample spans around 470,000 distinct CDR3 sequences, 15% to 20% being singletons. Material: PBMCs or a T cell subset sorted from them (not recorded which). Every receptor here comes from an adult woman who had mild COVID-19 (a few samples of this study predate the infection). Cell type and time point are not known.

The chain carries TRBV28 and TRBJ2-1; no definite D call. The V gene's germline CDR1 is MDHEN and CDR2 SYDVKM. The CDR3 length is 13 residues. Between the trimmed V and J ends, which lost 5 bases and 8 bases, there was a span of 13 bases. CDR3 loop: CASSTPSRDEQFF. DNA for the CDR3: TGTGCCAGCAGTACACCCTCCCGGGATGAGCAGTTCTTC.

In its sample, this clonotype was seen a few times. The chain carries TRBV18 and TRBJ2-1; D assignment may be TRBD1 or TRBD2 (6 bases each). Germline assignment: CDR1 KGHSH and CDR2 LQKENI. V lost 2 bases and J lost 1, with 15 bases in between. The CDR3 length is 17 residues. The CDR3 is CASSPSALGGSYNEQFF. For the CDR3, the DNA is TGTGCCAGCTCACCAAGCGCCCTAGGGGGGTCCTACAATGAGCAGTTCTTC. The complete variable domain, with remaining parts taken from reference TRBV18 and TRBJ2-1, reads NAGVMQNPRHLVRRRGQEARLRCSPMKGHSHVYWYRQLPEEGLKFMVYLQKENIIDESGMPKERFSAEFPKEGPSILRIQQVVRGDSAAYFCASSPSALGGSYNEQFFGPGTRLTVL.

The CDR3 DNA follows: TGTGCCAGCAGCTTGGGGCGGGACAGACAAGAGACCCAGTACTTC. It yields the protein CASSLGRDRQETQYF. This chain connects TRBV7-9 to TRBJ2-5; maybe TRBD1 (7 bases). Per germline, CDR1 SEHNR and CDR2 FQNEAQ (reference sequence). The CDR3 totals 15 residues. V was cut by 3 bases and J by 2 bases, with 13 bases left in between.

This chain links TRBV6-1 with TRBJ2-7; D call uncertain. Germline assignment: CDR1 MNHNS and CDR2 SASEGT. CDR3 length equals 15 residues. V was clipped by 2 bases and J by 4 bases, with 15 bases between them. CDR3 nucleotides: TGTGCCAGCAGTGAATCCCAGACATCACGGTACGAGCAGTACTTC. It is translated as CASSESQTSRYEQYF.

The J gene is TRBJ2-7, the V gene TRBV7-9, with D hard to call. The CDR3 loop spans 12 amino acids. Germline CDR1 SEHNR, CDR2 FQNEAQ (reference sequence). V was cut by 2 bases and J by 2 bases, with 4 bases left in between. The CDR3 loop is CASSLFTYEQYF. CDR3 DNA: TGTGCCAGCAGCTTATTTACCTACGAGCAGTACTTC.